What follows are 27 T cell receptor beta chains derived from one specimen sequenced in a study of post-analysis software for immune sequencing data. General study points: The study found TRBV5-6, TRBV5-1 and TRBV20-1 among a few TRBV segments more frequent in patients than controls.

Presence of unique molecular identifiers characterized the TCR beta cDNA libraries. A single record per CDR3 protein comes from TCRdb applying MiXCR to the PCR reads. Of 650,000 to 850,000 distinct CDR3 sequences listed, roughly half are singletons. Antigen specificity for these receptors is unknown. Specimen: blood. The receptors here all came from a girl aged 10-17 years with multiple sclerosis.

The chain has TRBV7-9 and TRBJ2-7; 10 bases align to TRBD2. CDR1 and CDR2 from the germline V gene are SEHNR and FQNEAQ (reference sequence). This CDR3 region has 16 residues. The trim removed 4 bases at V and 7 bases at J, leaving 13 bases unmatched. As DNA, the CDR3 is TGTGCCAGCAGCTCAGCGGGGGGGAGCTCCTACAATGAGCAGTACTTC. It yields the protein CASSSAGGSSYNEQYF.

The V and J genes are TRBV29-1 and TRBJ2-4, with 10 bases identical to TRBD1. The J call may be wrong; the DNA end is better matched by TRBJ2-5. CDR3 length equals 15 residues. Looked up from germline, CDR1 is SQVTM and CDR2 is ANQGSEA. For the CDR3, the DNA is TGCAGCGTTTCTACAGGGACAGGGGCCGGGGAGACCCAGTACTTC. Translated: CSVSTGTGAGETQYF.

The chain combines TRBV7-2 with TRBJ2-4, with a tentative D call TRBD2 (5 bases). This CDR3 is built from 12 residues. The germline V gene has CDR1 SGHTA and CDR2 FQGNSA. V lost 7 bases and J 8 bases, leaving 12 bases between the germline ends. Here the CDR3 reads CASTSTGDIQYF. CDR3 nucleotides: TGTGCCAGCACTTCCACCGGGGACATTCAGTACTTC.

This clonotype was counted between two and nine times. Here the CDR3 reads CSVEDHAGHQETQYF. The DNA for the CDR3 is TGCAGCGTTGAAGATCACGCCGGACACCAAGAGACCCAGTACTTC. The chain links TRBV29-1 to TRBJ2-5; D unresolved. Trimming shortened V by 0 bases and J by 0 bases, and 11 bases separated the two germline ends. The CDR3 is 15 residues long. Germline CDR1 SQVTM, CDR2 ANQGSEA.

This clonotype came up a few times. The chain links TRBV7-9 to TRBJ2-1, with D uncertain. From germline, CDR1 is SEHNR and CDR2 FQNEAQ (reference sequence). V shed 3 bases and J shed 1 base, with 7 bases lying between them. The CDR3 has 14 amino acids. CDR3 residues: CASSFSGSYNEQFF. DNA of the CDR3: TGTGCCAGCAGCTTTTCCGGGTCCTACAATGAGCAGTTCTTC.

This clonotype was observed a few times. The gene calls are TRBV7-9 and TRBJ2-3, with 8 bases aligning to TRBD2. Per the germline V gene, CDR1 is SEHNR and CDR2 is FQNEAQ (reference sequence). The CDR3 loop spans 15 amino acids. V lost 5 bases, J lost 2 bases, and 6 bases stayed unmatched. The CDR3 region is CASSPTGRDTDTQYF. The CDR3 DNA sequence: TGTGCCAGCAGCCCCACCGGGAGGGACACAGATACGCAGTATTTT.

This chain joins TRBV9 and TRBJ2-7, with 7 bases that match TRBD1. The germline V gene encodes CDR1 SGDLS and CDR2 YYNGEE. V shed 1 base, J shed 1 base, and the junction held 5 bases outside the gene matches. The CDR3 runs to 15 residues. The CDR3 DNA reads TGTGCCAGCAGCGTAACAACAGGGGATTCCTACGAGCAGTACTTC. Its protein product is CASSVTTGDSYEQYF.

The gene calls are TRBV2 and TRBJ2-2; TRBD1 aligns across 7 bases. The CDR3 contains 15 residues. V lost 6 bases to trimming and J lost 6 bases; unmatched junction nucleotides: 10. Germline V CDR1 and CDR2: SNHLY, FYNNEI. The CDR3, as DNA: TGTGCCAGCAGAGGGGACAGTTACACCTCCGGGGAGCTGTTTTTT. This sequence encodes CASRGDSYTSGELFF.

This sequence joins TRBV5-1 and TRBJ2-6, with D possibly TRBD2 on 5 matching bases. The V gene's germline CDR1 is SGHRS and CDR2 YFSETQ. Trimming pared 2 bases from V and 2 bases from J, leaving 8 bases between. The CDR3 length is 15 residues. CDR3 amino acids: CASSFDGAGANVLTF. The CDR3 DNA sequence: TGCGCCAGCAGCTTTGACGGGGCTGGGGCCAACGTCCTGACTTTC.

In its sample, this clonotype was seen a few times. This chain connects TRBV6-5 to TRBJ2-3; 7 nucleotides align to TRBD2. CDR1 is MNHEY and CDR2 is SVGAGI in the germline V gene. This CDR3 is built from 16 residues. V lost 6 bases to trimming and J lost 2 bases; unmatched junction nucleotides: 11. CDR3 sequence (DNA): TGTGCCAGCAGCCCGTCCGGGAGGACCCCCACAGATACGCAGTATTTT. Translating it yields CASSPSGRTPTDTQYF.

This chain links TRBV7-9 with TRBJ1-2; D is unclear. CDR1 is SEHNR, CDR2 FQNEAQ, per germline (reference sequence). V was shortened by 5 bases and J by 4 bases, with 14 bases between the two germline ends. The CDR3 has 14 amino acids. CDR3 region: CASSPAVGFYGYTF. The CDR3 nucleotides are TGTGCCAGCAGCCCAGCAGTTGGGTTCTATGGCTACACCTTC.

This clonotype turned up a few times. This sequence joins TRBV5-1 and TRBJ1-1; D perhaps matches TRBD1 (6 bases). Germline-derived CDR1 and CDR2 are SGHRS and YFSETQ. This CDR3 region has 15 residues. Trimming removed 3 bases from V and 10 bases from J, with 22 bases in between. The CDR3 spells CASSSGQLPIGSAFF. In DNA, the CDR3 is TGCGCCAGCAGCTCAGGACAGCTTCCTATCGGGTCAGCTTTCTTT.

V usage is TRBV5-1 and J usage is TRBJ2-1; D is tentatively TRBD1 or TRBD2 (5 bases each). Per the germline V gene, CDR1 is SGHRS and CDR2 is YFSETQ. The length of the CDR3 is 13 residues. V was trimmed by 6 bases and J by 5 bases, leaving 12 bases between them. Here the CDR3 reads CASKNRDHNEQFF. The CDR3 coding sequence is TGCGCCAGCAAAAACCGGGACCACAATGAGCAGTTCTTC.

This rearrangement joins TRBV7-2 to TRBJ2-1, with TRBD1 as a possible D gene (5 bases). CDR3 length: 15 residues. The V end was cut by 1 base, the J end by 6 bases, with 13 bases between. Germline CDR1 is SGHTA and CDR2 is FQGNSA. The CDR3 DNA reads TGTGCCAGCAGCTTAGATCAGGTCAGGGTCAATGAGCAGTTCTTC. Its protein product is CASSLDQVRVNEQFF.

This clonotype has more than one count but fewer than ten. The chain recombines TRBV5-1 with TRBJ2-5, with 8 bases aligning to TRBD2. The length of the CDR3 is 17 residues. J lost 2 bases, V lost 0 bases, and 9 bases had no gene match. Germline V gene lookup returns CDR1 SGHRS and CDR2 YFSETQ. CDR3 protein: CASSLGGTRVRQETQYF. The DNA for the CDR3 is TGCGCCAGCAGCTTGGGTGGGACTAGAGTCCGTCAAGAGACCCAGTACTTC. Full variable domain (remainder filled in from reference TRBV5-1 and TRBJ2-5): KAGVTQTPRYLIKTRGQQVTLSCSPISGHRSVSWYQQTPGQGLQFLFEYFSETQRNKGNFPGRFSGRQFSNSRSEMNVSTLELGDSALYLCASSLGGTRVRQETQYFGPGTRLLVL.

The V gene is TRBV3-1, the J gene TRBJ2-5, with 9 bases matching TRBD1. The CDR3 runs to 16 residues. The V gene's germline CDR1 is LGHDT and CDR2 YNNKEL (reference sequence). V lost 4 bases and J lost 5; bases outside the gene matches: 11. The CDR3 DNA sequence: TGTGCCAGCAGCCTGCAAGGTGGAGGGACAGGGGAGACCCAGTACTTC. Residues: CASSLQGGGTGETQYF.

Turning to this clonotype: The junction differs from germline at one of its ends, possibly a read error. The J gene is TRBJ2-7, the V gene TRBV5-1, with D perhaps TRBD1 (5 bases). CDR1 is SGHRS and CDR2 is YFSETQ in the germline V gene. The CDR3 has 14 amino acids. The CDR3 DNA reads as TGCACCAGCAGCGTATCACAGGCTACCTACGAGCAGTACTTC. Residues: CTSSVSQATYEQYF.

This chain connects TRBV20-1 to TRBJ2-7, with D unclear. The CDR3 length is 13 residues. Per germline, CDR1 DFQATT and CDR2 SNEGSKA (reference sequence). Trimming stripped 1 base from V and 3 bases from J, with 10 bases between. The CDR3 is CSARAVTDYEQYF. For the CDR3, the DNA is TGCAGTGCTAGAGCGGTTACCGACTACGAGCAGTACTTC.

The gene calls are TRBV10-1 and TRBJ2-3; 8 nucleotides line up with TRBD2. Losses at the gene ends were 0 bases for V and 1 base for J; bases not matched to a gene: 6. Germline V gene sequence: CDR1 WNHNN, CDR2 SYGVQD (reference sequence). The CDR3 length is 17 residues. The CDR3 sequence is CASSESARTSRTDTQYF. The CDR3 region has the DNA TGCGCCAGCAGTGAGTCGGCCAGGACTAGCCGCACAGATACGCAGTATTTT.

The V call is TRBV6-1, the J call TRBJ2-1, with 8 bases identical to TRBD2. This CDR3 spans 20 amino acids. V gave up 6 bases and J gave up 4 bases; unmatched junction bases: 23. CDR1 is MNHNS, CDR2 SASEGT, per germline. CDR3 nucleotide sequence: TGTGCCAGCAGCCCCTTTACTAGCGGAGCTAAAAAGGGGGAGTACAATGAGCAGTTCTTC. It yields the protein CASSPFTSGAKKGEYNEQFF.

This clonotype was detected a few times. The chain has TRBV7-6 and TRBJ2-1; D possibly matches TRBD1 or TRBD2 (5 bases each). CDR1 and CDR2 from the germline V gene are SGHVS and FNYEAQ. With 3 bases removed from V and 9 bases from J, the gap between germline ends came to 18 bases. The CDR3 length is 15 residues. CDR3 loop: CASSFQGTAAGEQFF. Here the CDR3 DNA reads TGTGCCAGCAGCTTCCAGGGCACCGCGGCGGGTGAGCAGTTCTTC. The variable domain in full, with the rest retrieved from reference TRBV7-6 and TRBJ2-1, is GAGVSQSPRYKVTKRGQDVALRCDPISGHVSLYWYRQALGQGPEFLTYFNYEAQQDKSGLPNDRFSAERPEGSISTLTIQRTEQRDSAMYRCASSFQGTAAGEQFFGPGTRLTVL.

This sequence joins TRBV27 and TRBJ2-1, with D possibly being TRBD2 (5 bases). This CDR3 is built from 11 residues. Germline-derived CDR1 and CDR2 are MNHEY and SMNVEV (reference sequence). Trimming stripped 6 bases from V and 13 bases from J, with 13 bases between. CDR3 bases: TGTGCCAGCAGGGAGAGGGTTAGACAGTTCTTC. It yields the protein CASRERVRQFF.

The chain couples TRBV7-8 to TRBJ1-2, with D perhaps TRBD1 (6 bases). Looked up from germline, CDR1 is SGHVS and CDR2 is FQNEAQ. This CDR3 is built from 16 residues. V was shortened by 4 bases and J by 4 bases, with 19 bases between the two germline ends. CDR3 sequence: CASSYRTEMLIYGYTF. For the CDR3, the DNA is TGTGCCAGCAGCTACCGGACAGAGATGCTAATCTATGGCTACACCTTC.

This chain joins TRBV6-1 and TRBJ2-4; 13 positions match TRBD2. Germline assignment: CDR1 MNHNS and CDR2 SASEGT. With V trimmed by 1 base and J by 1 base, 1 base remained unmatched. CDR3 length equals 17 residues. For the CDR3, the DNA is TGTGCCAGCAGTGAAGGACTAGCGGGAGGTGCCAAAAACATTCAGTACTTC. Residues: CASSEGLAGGAKNIQYF.

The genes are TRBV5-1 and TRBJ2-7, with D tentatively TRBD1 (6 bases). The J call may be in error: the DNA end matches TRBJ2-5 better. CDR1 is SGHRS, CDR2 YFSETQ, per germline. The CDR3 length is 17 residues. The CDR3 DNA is TGCGCCAGCAGCCCTGGGAAAGGGGGTCCCCGATCAGAGACCCAGTACTTC. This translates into CASSPGKGGPRSETQYF.

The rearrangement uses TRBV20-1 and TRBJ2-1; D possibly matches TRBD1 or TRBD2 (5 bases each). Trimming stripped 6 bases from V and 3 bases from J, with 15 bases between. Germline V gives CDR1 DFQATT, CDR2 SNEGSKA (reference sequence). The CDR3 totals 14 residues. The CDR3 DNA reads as TGCAGTGCCCCGCCGGGGACCAACTACAATGAGCAGTTCTTC. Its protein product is CSAPPGTNYNEQFF.

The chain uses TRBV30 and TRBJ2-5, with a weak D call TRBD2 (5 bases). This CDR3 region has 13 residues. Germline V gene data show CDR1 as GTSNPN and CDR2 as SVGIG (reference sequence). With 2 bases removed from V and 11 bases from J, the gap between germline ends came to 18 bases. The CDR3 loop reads CAWSKDQVWRQYF. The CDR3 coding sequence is TGTGCCTGGAGTAAGGACCAGGTCTGGAGGCAGTACTTC.